The 13 T cell receptor beta chains below all came from one sample that was sequenced in a study of shared clonotypes between healthy human individuals. Libraries were prepared by immunoSEQ multiplex PCR; TCRdb keeps only in-frame clonotypes and omits some of them. The sample consists of about 680,000 clones, 60% to 75% of them appearing once. The sample comprised memory CD4+ T cells sorted from blood. Subset: CD45RA-negative fraction. All receptors come from a woman between 25 and 40 years old in good health.

The chain combines TRBV7-2 with TRBJ2-1, with 7 bases matching TRBD2. Germline V gene lookup returns CDR1 SGHTA and CDR2 FQGNSA. The trim removed 3 bases at V and 2 bases at J, leaving 1 base unmatched. This CDR3 comprises 14 residues. The CDR3 spells CASSFGLAYNEQFF. The CDR3 DNA follows: TGTGCCAGCAGCTTCGGACTAGCCTACAATGAGCAGTTCTTC.

The chain is built from TRBV2 and TRBJ2-5, with 7 bases matching TRBD2. The germline gives CDR1 SNHLY, CDR2 FYNNEI. CDR3 length equals 12 residues. V was pared by 6 bases and J by 4 bases, with 2 bases of the junction left unmatched. The CDR3 region is CASSGTTETQYF. The CDR3, as DNA: TGTGCCAGCAGCGGGACTACAGAGACCCAGTACTTC.

With respect to this clone: This may arise from a read error, as a much more abundant clone is one base away. V usage is TRBV7-3 and J usage is TRBJ2-7, with unresolved D. This CDR3 contains 11 residues. The V end was cut by 5 bases, the J end by 0 bases, with 2 bases between. The germline CDR1 and CDR2 sequences are SGHTA and FQGTGA. Written as DNA, the CDR3 is TGTGCCAGCAGCGCCTCCTACGAGCAGTACTTC. Its translation is CASSASYEQYF.

The chain uses TRBV19 and TRBJ1-2; 9 bases match TRBD1. The CDR3 is made up of 14 amino acids. CDR1 LNHDA and CDR2 SQIVND come from the germline V gene (reference sequence). Trimming at V came to 5 bases and at J to 2 bases, leaving 3 bases not matched to a gene. The CDR3 loop is CASSPDRGNYGYTF. In DNA, the CDR3 is TGTGCCAGTAGTCCGGACAGGGGAAACTATGGCTACACCTTC.

The table lists this clone with a count of one. This sequence joins TRBV6-5 and TRBJ2-7; tentative D call: TRBD1 (5 bases). V gave up 1 base and J gave up 6 bases, with 10 bases separating them. Germline CDR1 and CDR2: MNHEY and SVGAGI. The CDR3 is 13 amino acids. CDR3 sequence: CASSYYAGAEQYF. CDR3 in DNA: TGTGCCAGCAGTTACTACGCTGGGGCCGAGCAGTACTTC.

V gene TRBV28 combines with J gene TRBJ1-2; D call uncertain. The germline CDR1 and CDR2 sequences are MDHEN and SYDVKM. The length of the CDR3 is 15 residues. The V gene lost 7 bases and the J gene lost 4 bases, with 19 bases spanning the gap. The CDR3 nucleotides read TGTGCCAGCAAGGTTGGGGTCTGGTCCAGCTATGGCTACACCTTC. It specifies CASKVGVWSSYGYTF.

The gene calls are TRBV11-2 and TRBJ1-2; D remains ambiguous. There are 16 residues in the CDR3. The V and J ends lost 5 bases and 8 bases respectively, with 24 bases between them. Germline lookup yields CDR1 SGHAT and CDR2 FQNNGV. The CDR3 coding sequence is TGTGCCAGCAGCGCAAACCTCGCCGGGGAGGGTAGGGGCTACACCTTC. This codes for CASSANLAGEGRGYTF.

The chain has TRBV11-3 and TRBJ2-3; 10 bases line up with TRBD2. With V trimmed by 5 bases and J by 0 bases, 5 bases remained unmatched. There are 16 residues in the CDR3. Germline lookup yields CDR1 SGHNT and CDR2 YENEEA. The CDR3, as DNA: TGTGCCAGCAGCCCCGGACTAGCGGTTAGCACAGATACGCAGTATTTT. It specifies CASSPGLAVSTDTQYF. The full variable domain, its missing parts supplied by reference TRBV11-3 and TRBJ2-3, is EAGVVQSPRYKIIEKKQPVAFWCNPISGHNTLYWYLQNLGQGPELLIRYENEEAVDDSQLPKDRFSAERLKGVDSTLKIQPAELGDSAVYLCASSPGLAVSTDTQYFGPGTRLTVL.

The gene calls are TRBV11-2 and TRBJ1-2; D is unresolved. The CDR3 is 14 amino acids. Germline CDR1 reads SGHAT; CDR2 reads FQNNGV. Trimming removed 5 bases at V and 8 bases at J, with 18 bases between. The CDR3 spells CASSPAGRQLGYTF. The CDR3 nucleotides are TGTGCCAGCAGCCCTGCGGGGAGGCAACTCGGCTACACCTTC.

The chain links TRBV5-1 to TRBJ2-5; TRBD1 matches at 7 bases. Matching the DNA end better, TRBJ2-7 makes the J call doubtful. From germline, CDR1 is SGHRS and CDR2 YFSETQ. The CDR3 contains 14 residues. In nucleotides, the CDR3 is TGCGCCAGCAGCGACACGACAGGGCCCTACGAGCAGTACTTC. It is translated as CASSDTTGPYEQYF.

There are a few counts of this clone. The chain uses TRBV7-6 and TRBJ1-1, with D hard to call. CDR3 length: 16 amino acids. The V and J ends lost 1 base and 3 bases respectively, with 15 bases between them. Germline-derived CDR1 and CDR2 are SGHVS and FNYEAQ. The CDR3 sequence: CASSLVDSGVDTEAFF. CDR3 DNA sequence: TGTGCCAGCAGCTTAGTGGACTCCGGGGTCGACACTGAAGCTTTCTTT.

This chain connects TRBV10-3 to TRBJ2-3; TRBD2 aligns across 9 bases. In germline, CDR1 is ENHRY, CDR2 SYGVKD. After removal of 2 bases from V and 3 bases from J, the junction contained 3 bases not matched to a gene. The CDR3 spans 15 residues. In DNA form, the CDR3 reads TGTGCCATCAGTGAGGCTAGCGGGATTACAGATACGCAGTATTTT. Translation: CAISEASGITDTQYF.

There are a few counts of this clone. The V gene is TRBV5-6, the J gene TRBJ1-1; 8 nucleotides agree with TRBD1. V trimming: 1 base; J trimming: 5 bases; junction bases outside the gene matches: 10. The CDR3 sequence is 16 residues long. Germline V CDR1 and CDR2: SGHDT, YYEEEE. The CDR3 DNA reads as TGTGCCAGCAGCTTGAGGTCCGGCAGGGGGCGGACTGAAGCTTTCTTT. It translates to CASSLRSGRGRTEAFF.